This T cell receptor (beta chain) stems from a study of T cells in localized non-small cell lung cancer. Notes on the study in general: Tumor trailed uninvolved adjacent lung in T cell clonality, which peaked there. Sequence data derive from only one tumor region, so heterogeneity remains possible.

Libraries were prepared by immunoSEQ multiplex PCR; TCRdb keeps only in-frame clonotypes and omits some of them. The table has fewer than 40,000 clones, approximately 91% seen once; the top ten hold 2.5% to 3%. CDR1 and CDR2 from the germline V gene are SGHRS and YFSETQ. CDR3 size: 15 residues. J was trimmed by 3 bases and V by 7 bases; bases with no gene match: 7. A word on this clone: What it recognizes is unknown.

The sequence was obtained from an older female donor with stage I lung adenocarcinoma. The rearrangement uses TRBV5-1 and TRBJ2-1; the match to TRBD1 covers 10 bases. This specimen was peripheral blood, taken before any cancer treatment. CDR3 amino acids: CASSWRTGGYNEQFF. DNA of the CDR3: TGCGCCAGCTCCTGGCGGACAGGGGGCTACAATGAGCAGTTCTTC.